Detailed here is one TCR beta chain. Antigen: not known. Clones were sequenced by immunoSEQ multiplex PCR, and TCRdb holds only the in-frame ones, with some missing. The table lists about 35,000 clones, 70% to 90% of them singletons. Pooled in the analysis were second doses at about 4 or about 12 weeks. The sample comes from a study of T cell responses to AZD1222 COVID-19 vaccine. The CDR3 is 15 amino acids. V lost 0 bases and J lost 1, with 9 bases in between. Germline assignment: CDR1 LGHDT and CDR2 YNNKEL (reference sequence). Study-wide points: Vaccine-related CD4 TCRs covered spike, predominating at 160-218 and 743-854.

The chain carries TRBV3-1 (or the pseudogene TRBV3-2) and TRBJ2-5, with D maybe TRBD1 (5 bases). The TCR sequence derives from an adult who received the AZD1222 COVID-19 vaccine. The sample was peripheral blood, taken 28 days after the second AZD1222 dose. The CDR3, as DNA: TGTGCCAGCAGCCAAGATTTAGGGGTCCAAGAGACCCAGTACTTC. Translated: CASSQDLGVQETQYF.